This T cell receptor beta chain was retrieved from a study of CD8+CD57+ T cells in acquired aplastic anemia. The authors sequenced patients whose flow cytometry had shown CD8+CD57+ cell expansion. Both TCR beta VDJ combination and CDR3 sequence profiling were carried out. Genomic DNA was the template for this profiling. TCRdb fed the reads into MiXCR, producing one record per CDR3 protein. The sample has hundreds of thousands of distinct CDR3 sequences, approximately 33% seen once. The study's findings and limits: The same twenty-nine CD8+ CDR3 sequences occurred in patients and in controls.

On this clonotype itself: What it binds is unknown.

This receptor was taken from a human donor with aplastic anemia. Sequencing used sorted CD4+, CD8+, or CD8+CD57+ T cells (not recorded which) from PBMCs.

The CDR3, as DNA: TGTGCCATCAGCGATAGGTTGGATACGCAGTATTTT. Encoded protein: CAISDRLDTQYF. The chain combines TRBV10-3 with TRBJ2-3; D ambiguous. This CDR3 comprises 12 residues. Trimming pared 6 bases from V and 6 bases from J, leaving 10 bases between. The germline V gene has CDR1 ENHRY and CDR2 SYGVKD.